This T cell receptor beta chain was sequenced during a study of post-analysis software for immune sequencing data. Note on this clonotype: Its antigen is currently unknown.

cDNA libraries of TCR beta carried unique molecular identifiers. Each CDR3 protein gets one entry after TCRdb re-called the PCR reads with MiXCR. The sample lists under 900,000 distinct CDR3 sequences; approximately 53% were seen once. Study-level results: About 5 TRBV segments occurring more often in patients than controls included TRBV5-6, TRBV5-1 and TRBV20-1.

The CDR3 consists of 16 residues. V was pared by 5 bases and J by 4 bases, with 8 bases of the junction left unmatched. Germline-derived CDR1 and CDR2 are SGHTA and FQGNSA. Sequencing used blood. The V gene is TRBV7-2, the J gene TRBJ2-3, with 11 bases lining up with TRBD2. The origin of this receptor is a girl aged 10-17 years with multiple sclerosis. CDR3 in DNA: TGTGCCAGCAGCAAGACTAGCGGGGTTTCGTCAGATACGCAGTATTTT. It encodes CASSKTSGVSSDTQYF.